The T cell receptor beta chain described here comes from a study of post-analysis software for immune sequencing data. Turning to the study itself: Patients had relapsing-remitting, secondary progressive or progressive-relapsing multiple sclerosis; some lacked subtype. General study findings and limits: In patients, about 5 TRBV segments were more frequent than in controls, with TRBV5-6, TRBV5-1 and TRBV20-1 among them. Patients with multiple sclerosis recorded significantly lower normalized Chao1 diversity than controls, the study found.

Worth noting for this clonotype: What it recognizes is unknown.

Carried by the TCR beta cDNA libraries were unique molecular identifiers. It was from approximately 0.91 to 9.4 million T cells that 500,000 to 600,000 cDNA molecules came. TCRdb re-called the PCR reads with MiXCR, one entry per CDR3 protein. The sample has more than 450,000 distinct CDR3 sequences; around a third are singletons. This CDR3 contains 14 residues. The V gene lost 7 bases and the J gene lost 3 bases, with 12 bases spanning the gap. CDR1 is LGHDT, CDR2 YNNKEL, per germline (reference sequence). The origin of this receptor is a girl aged 2 to 17 with multiple sclerosis. Sequenced sample: blood. The genes are TRBV3-1 and TRBJ1-4; D may be TRBD1 (5 bases). The CDR3, as DNA: TGTGCCAGCACTGCGCGGGACGCTAATGAAAAACTGTTTTTT. Translation gives CASTARDANEKLFF.